These 23 T cell receptor beta chains came from one sample sequenced in a study of cytomegalovirus exposure and HLA in healthy donors. PCR primers comprised 60 Vbeta and 13 Jbeta primers. The assay was immunoSEQ multiplex PCR, and TCRdb's table has in-frame clones only and misses some. Among about 190,000 clones, 86% were seen once, and the ten largest hold approximately 0.31%. The source material was PBMCs. These TCRs come from a woman in her twenties or thirties in good health and CMV-seronegative.

This clone was observed once. The V gene is TRBV12-5, the J gene TRBJ2-2; 7 bases line up with TRBD2. V dropped 9 bases and J dropped 2; count of bases not matched to a gene: 12. Germline CDR1 is LGHNT and CDR2 is FRNRAP. CDR3 length: 16 amino acids. The CDR3 coding sequence is TGTGCTAGCCGATCGGACGGGGGGAGAAACACCGGGGAGCTGTTTTTT. Its translation: CASRSDGGRNTGELFF.

This chain joins TRBV5-1 and TRBJ2-5; 7 nucleotides agree with TRBD1. This CDR3 region has 15 residues. The germline CDR1 and CDR2 sequences are SGHRS and YFSETQ. Trimming removed 6 bases from V and 5 bases from J; junction bases left unmatched: 13. The DNA for the CDR3 is TGCGCCAGCAAACCTTCGGGACAGTTGGGGGAGACCCAGTACTTC. It specifies CASKPSGQLGETQYF.

The chain employs TRBV5-4 and TRBJ2-7; a possible D gene is TRBD2 (5 bases). CDR3 size: 14 residues. Germline loops: CDR1 SGHNT, CDR2 YYREEE (reference sequence). Between the trimmed V and J ends, which lost 4 bases and 0 bases, there was a span of 11 bases. The CDR3 nucleotides read TGTGCCAGCAGCCCCCGGGGAGCCTCCTACGAGCAGTACTTC. It yields the protein CASSPRGASYEQYF.

The rearrangement joins TRBV7-2 to TRBJ2-2; D gene uncertain. CDR3 size: 16 residues. Germline V gives CDR1 SGHTA, CDR2 FQGNSA. V shed 8 bases and J shed 1 base, with 17 bases lying between them. The CDR3 loop reads CASSWFDSRNTGELFF. The CDR3, as DNA: TGTGCCAGCTCTTGGTTCGACTCAAGGAACACCGGGGAGCTGTTTTTT.

The chain is built from TRBV28 and TRBJ1-1; D may be TRBD1 (5 bases). Trimming pared 2 bases from V and 4 bases from J, leaving 11 bases between. The V gene's germline CDR1 is MDHEN and CDR2 SYDVKM. CDR3 length: 14 amino acids. The CDR3 spells CASSLRQGITEAFF. CDR3 coding DNA: TGTGCCAGCAGTTTACGGCAGGGCATCACTGAAGCTTTCTTT. Full variable domain (rest looked up from reference TRBV28 and TRBJ1-1): DVKVTQSSRYLVKRTGEKVFLECVQDMDHENMFWYRQDPGLGLRLIYFSYDVKMKEKGDIPEGYSVSREKKERFSLILESASTNQTSMYLCASSLRQGITEAFFGQGTRLTVV.

The gene calls are TRBV15 and TRBJ2-1; D is perhaps TRBD2 (6 bases). The germline CDR1 and CDR2 sequences are LNHNV and YYDKDF (reference sequence). The CDR3 spans 15 residues. V lost 0 bases to trimming and J lost 7 bases, with 13 bases between them. In DNA form, the CDR3 reads TGTGCCACCAGCAGAGATTTGGGCGGGAAGAATGAGCAGTTCTTC. Translation: CATSRDLGGKNEQFF. Drawing the rest from reference TRBV15 and TRBJ2-1, the complete variable domain is DAMVIQNPRYQVTQFGKPVTLSCSQTLNHNVMYWYQQKSSQAPKLLFHYYDKDFNNEADTPDNFQSRRPNTSFCFLDIRSPGLGDTAMYLCATSRDLGGKNEQFFGPGTRLTVL.

The J gene is TRBJ2-7, the V gene TRBV7-6, with a tentative D call TRBD2 (6 bases). Germline V lookup: CDR1 SGHVS, CDR2 FNYEAQ. The CDR3 sequence is 14 residues long. V was trimmed by 0 bases and J by 6 bases, leaving 12 bases between them. CDR3 sequence reads: CASSLAAGGGEQYF. In DNA form, the CDR3 reads TGTGCCAGCAGCTTAGCAGCCGGGGGTGGCGAGCAGTACTTC.

The chain uses TRBV2 and TRBJ1-2; 7 bases line up with TRBD1. The CDR3 is 15 amino acids. V gave up 5 bases and J gave up 6 bases; unmatched junction bases: 12. Germline values: CDR1 SNHLY, CDR2 FYNNEI. CDR3 region: CASSPGTAFFHGYTF. CDR3 sequence (DNA): TGTGCCAGCAGTCCCGGGACAGCATTTTTCCATGGCTACACCTTC.

The CDR3 bases are TGTGCCAGCAGTCCCCGGACAGGGGAAAACTATGGCTACACCTTC. Amino acids: CASSPRTGENYGYTF. The rearrangement joins TRBV27 to TRBJ1-2; 9 bases line up with TRBD1. This CDR3 is built from 15 residues. The V gene's germline CDR1 is MNHEY and CDR2 SMNVEV (reference sequence). With V trimmed by 5 bases and J by 2 bases, 6 bases remained unmatched.

V gene TRBV29-1 combines with J gene TRBJ1-2; D remains ambiguous. V gave up 4 bases and J gave up 2 bases, with 11 bases separating them. The germline V gene has CDR1 SQVTM and CDR2 ANQGSEA. The CDR3 is 13 amino acids. In nucleotides, the CDR3 is TGCAGCGTTGTTATCCGCGGGAACTATGGCTACACCTTC. It codes for CSVVIRGNYGYTF.

This chain uses TRBV7-9 with TRBJ2-2, with TRBD2 matching 12 bases. The V segment lost 5 bases and the J segment 7 bases; nucleotides outside the gene matches: 17. The CDR3 loop spans 19 amino acids. From germline, CDR1 is SEHNR and CDR2 FQNEAQ (reference sequence). The CDR3 nucleotides read TGTGCCAGCAGCCCCCGGGCAATGACTAGCGGGAGTATGGGCGGGGAGCTGTTTTTT. This codes for CASSPRAMTSGSMGGELFF.

CDR3 residues: CASSLGARRGDEQYF. The CDR3 DNA reads TGTGCCAGCAGCTTGGGGGCCCGTCGGGGGGACGAGCAGTACTTC. This chain joins TRBV5-4 and TRBJ2-7; TRBD2 matches at 7 bases. The V gene end was trimmed by 0 bases and the J gene end by 5 bases; junction bases not matched to a gene: 8. CDR3 size: 15 residues. Germline V gene sequence: CDR1 SGHNT, CDR2 YYREEE (reference sequence). The entire variable domain, with the rest obtained from reference TRBV5-4 and TRBJ2-7, is as follows: ETGVTQSPTHLIKTRGQQVTLRCSSQSGHNTVSWYQQALGQGPQFIFQYYREEENGRGNFPPRFSGLQFPNYSSELNVNALELDDSALYLCASSLGARRGDEQYFGPGTRLTVT.

The chain has TRBV28 and TRBJ1-5, with D unresolved. The V gene's germline CDR1 is MDHEN and CDR2 SYDVKM. This CDR3 region has 12 residues. V was trimmed by 5 bases and J by 4 bases, leaving 6 bases between them. The CDR3 nucleotides read TGTGCCAGCAGTGGGCCAAATCAGCCCCAGCATTTT. Amino acids: CASSGPNQPQHF.

The chain joins TRBV4-1 to TRBJ2-3; TRBD2 is a possible D gene (6 bases). Germline V CDR1 and CDR2: MGHRA, YSYEKL. This CDR3 is 17 amino acids long. Trimming pared 0 bases from V and 7 bases from J, leaving 20 bases between. This chain's CDR3 is CASSQDQVGGRGYTQYF. In DNA form, the CDR3 reads TGCGCCAGCAGCCAAGATCAGGTGGGGGGTCGCGGGTATACGCAGTATTTT.

The chain couples TRBV5-1 to TRBJ1-1, with TRBD1 matching over 7 bases. Germline V CDR1 and CDR2: SGHRS, YFSETQ. The CDR3 is made up of 14 amino acids. V dropped 2 bases and J dropped 4; count of bases not matched to a gene: 5. CDR3 loop: CASSLLGTATEAFF. As DNA, the CDR3 is TGCGCCAGCAGCTTACTCGGGACAGCCACTGAAGCTTTCTTT.

The V call is TRBV18, the J call TRBJ2-7; 8 bases agree with TRBD2. This CDR3 is built from 16 residues. V was clipped by 0 bases and J by 3 bases; unmatched bases: 7. Germline V gene data show CDR1 as KGHSH and CDR2 as LQKENI. The CDR3: CASSPPGLAGLYEQYF. Here the CDR3 DNA reads TGTGCCAGCTCACCACCGGGGCTAGCGGGCCTCTACGAGCAGTACTTC.

This chain links TRBV27 with TRBJ2-3; TRBD2 agrees at 7 bases. The germline CDR1 and CDR2 sequences are MNHEY and SMNVEV (reference sequence). CDR3 length: 14 amino acids. V gave up 11 bases and J gave up 0 bases; unmatched junction bases: 8. This CDR3 is CAPSGTASTDTQYF. The CDR3 nucleotides are TGTGCCCCGAGCGGGACTGCTAGCACAGATACGCAGTATTTT.

The chain uses TRBV2 and TRBJ2-1, with 11 bases aligning to TRBD2. Germline V gene data show CDR1 as SNHLY and CDR2 as FYNNEI. Trimming cost V 4 bases and J 0 bases; bases outside gene matches: 8. The CDR3 contains 18 residues. DNA for the CDR3: TGTGCCAGCAGTGGGGCTAGCGGGGGGCTATACTCCTACAATGAGCAGTTCTTC. Residues: CASSGASGGLYSYNEQFF. Variable domain in full (rest from reference TRBV2 and TRBJ2-1): EPEVTQTPSHQVTQMGQEVILRCVPISNHLYFYWYRQILGQKVEFLVSFYNNEISEKSEIFDDQFSVERPDGSNFTLKIRSTKLEDSAMYFCASSGASGGLYSYNEQFFGPGTRLTVL.

V is TRBV6-5 and J is TRBJ1-1; D is unclear. The CDR3 loop spans 13 amino acids. Germline loops: CDR1 MNHEY, CDR2 SVGAGI. Between the trimmed V and J ends, which lost 6 bases and 10 bases, there was a span of 18 bases. DNA for the CDR3: TGTGCCAGCAGCCCAGTTAACCCCTCTCGAGCTTTCTTT. This translates into CASSPVNPSRAFF.

The V call is TRBV5-6, the J call TRBJ2-7; 9 nucleotides align to TRBD1. Germline V lookup: CDR1 SGHDT, CDR2 YYEEEE. This CDR3 has 16 residues. J gave up 2 bases and V 3 bases, and 9 bases lay outside the gene matches. This CDR3 is CASSSPAGTGTYEQYF. The DNA for the CDR3 is TGTGCCAGCAGCTCACCTGCCGGGACAGGGACCTACGAGCAGTACTTC.

This clone was seen a single time. The V call is TRBV28, the J call TRBJ1-1; possibly TRBD1 for D (5 bases). CDR1 is MDHEN and CDR2 is SYDVKM in the germline V gene. The CDR3 loop spans 13 amino acids. The V and J ends lost 7 bases and 1 base respectively, with 10 bases between them. CDR3 DNA: TGTGCCAGCATCCGGACACCGAACACTGAAGCTTTCTTT. Protein product: CASIRTPNTEAFF.

This sequence joins TRBV5-6 and TRBJ1-5; possible D gene TRBD1, 6 bases. Germline values: CDR1 SGHDT, CDR2 YYEEEE. V lost 2 bases to trimming and J lost 5 bases, with 14 bases between them. The CDR3 runs 15 residues. The CDR3 reads CASSFGGRGYQPQHF. CDR3 nucleotides: TGTGCCAGCAGCTTTGGGGGCAGGGGCTATCAGCCCCAGCATTTT.

This clone was recorded only once. The rearrangement links TRBV4-1 to TRBJ2-7; 10 nucleotides agree with TRBD1. CDR1 and CDR2 (germline): MGHRA, YSYEKL. Unmatched junction bases numbered 5, after V lost 0 bases and J lost 3 bases. This CDR3 region has 16 residues. The CDR3 DNA follows: TGCGCCAGCAGCCAAGAAGGGACAGGGGTTGGCTACGAGCAGTACTTC. It translates to CASSQEGTGVGYEQYF.